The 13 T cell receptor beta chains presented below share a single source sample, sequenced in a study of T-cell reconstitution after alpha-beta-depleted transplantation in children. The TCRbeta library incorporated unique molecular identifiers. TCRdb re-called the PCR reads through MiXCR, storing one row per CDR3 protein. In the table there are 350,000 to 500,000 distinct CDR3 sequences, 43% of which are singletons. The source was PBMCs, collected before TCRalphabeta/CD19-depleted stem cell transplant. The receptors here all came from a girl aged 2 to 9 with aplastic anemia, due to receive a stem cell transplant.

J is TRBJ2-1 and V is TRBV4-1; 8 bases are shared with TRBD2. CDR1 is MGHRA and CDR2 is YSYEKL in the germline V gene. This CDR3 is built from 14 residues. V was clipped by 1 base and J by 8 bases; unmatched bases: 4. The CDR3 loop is CASSQVAGSHEQFF. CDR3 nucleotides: TGCGCCAGCAGCCAAGTAGCGGGATCCCATGAGCAGTTCTTC.

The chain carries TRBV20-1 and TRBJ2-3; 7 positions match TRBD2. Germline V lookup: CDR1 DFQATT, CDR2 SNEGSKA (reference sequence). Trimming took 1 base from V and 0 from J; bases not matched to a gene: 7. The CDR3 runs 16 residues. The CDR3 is CSARGSSGISTDTQYF. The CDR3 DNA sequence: TGCAGTGCTAGAGGGTCGAGCGGGATTAGCACAGATACGCAGTATTTT.

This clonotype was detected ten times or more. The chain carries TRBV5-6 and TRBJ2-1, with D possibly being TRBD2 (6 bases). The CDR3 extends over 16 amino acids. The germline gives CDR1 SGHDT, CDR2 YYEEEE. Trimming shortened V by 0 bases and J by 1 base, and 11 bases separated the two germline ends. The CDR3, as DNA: TGTGCCAGCAGCTTGGTGGTCCTAGCGTCCTACAATGAGCAGTTCTTC. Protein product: CASSLVVLASYNEQFF. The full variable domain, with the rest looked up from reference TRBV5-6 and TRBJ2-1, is DAGVTQSPTHLIKTRGQQVTLRCSPKSGHDTVSWYQQALGQGPQFIFQYYEEEERQRGNFPDRFSGHQFPNYSSELNVNALLLGDSALYLCASSLVVLASYNEQFFGPGTRLTVL.

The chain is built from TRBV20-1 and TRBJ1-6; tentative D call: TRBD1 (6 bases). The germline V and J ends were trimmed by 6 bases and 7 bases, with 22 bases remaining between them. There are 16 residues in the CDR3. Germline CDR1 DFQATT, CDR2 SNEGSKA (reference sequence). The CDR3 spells CSARFSVGGGNSPLHF. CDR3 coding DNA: TGCAGTGCCCGATTCAGTGTCGGTGGGGGCAATTCACCCCTCCACTTT.

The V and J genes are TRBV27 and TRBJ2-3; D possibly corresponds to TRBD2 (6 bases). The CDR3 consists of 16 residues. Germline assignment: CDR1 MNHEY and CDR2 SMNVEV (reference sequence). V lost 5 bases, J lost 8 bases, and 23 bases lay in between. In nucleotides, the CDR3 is TGTGCCAGCAGTCCGTTGATCCCTCCGGGACTTCGTACGCAGTATTTT. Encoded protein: CASSPLIPPGLRTQYF.

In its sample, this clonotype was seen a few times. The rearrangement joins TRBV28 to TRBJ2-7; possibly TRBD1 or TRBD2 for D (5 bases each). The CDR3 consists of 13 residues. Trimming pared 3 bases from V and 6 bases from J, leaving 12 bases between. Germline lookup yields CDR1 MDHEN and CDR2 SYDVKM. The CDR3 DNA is TGTGCCAGCAGTTTGGGACCTCCCAGCGAGCAGTACTTC. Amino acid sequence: CASSLGPPSEQYF.

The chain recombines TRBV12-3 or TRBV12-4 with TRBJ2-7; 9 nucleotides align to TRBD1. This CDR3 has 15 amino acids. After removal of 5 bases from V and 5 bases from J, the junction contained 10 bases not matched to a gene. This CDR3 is CASSITGTGFNEQYF. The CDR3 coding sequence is TGTGCCAGCAGTATTACCGGGACAGGGTTCAACGAGCAGTACTTC.

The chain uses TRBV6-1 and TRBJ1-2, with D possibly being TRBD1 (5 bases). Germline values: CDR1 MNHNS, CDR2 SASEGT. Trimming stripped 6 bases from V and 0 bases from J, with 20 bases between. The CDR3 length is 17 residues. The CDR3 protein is CASSLGLGTWTNYGYTF. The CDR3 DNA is TGTGCCAGCAGCCTGGGTCTCGGGACTTGGACTAACTATGGCTACACCTTC.

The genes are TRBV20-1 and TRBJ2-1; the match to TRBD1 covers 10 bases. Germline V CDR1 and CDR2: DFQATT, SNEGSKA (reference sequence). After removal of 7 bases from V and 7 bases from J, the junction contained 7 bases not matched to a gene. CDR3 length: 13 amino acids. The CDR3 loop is CSVDRGRLNEQFF. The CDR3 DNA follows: TGCAGTGTTGACAGGGGGCGATTGAATGAGCAGTTCTTC.

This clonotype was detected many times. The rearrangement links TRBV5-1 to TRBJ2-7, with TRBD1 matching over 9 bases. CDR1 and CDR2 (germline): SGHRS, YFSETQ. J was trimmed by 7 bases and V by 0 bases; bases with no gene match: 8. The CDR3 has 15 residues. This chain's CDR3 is CASSLALQGAGEQYF. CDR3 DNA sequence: TGCGCCAGCAGCTTGGCCCTACAGGGGGCGGGAGAGCAGTACTTC.

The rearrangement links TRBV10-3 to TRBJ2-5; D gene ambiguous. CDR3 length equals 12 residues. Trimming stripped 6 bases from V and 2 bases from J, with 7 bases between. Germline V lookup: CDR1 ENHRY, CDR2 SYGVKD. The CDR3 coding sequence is TGTGCCATCAGGGACGAACAAGAGACCCAGTACTTC. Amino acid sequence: CAIRDEQETQYF.

The CDR3 sequence: CASSLISGGSNQPQHF. The CDR3 DNA reads as TGTGCCAGCAGTTTAATTTCGGGCGGTAGCAATCAGCCCCAGCATTTT. The rearrangement uses TRBV28 and TRBJ1-5, with D unclear. V dropped 2 bases and J dropped 0 bases, with 11 bases sitting between them. The CDR3 is 16 amino acids. Germline loops: CDR1 MDHEN, CDR2 SYDVKM.

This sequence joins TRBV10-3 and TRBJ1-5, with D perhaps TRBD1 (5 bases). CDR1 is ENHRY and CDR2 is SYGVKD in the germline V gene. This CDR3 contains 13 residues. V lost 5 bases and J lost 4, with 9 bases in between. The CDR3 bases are TGTGCCATCAGTCGGGACGGGAATCAGCCCCAGCATTTT. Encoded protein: CAISRDGNQPQHF.